Listed here are 30 T cell receptor beta chains from one sample, sequenced in a study of cytomegalovirus exposure and HLA in healthy donors. TCRdb's copy holds only in-frame clones and misses some; the assay was immunoSEQ multiplex PCR. The data contain 150,000 or so clones, about 86% of them singletons. Sequencing was performed on PBMCs. Receptor source: a young man in good health and CMV-seropositive.

The chain uses TRBV7-2 and TRBJ2-5; D perhaps matches TRBD1 (6 bases). Germline V gives CDR1 SGHTA, CDR2 FQGNSA. The CDR3 extends over 14 amino acids. Trimming took off 5 bases at V and 2 bases at J, with 12 bases between the two ends. This chain's CDR3 is CASSQSGAQETQYF. The DNA of the CDR3 is TGTGCCAGCAGCCAATCAGGGGCTCAAGAGACCCAGTACTTC.

V and J are TRBV30 and TRBJ2-3; 7 bases map to TRBD2. The CDR3 totals 16 residues. The junction had 14 bases not matched to a gene; V was cut back by 4 bases and J by 4 bases. Germline V gene data show CDR1 as GTSNPN and CDR2 as SVGIG (reference sequence). CDR3 amino acids: CAWTLGLVGRADTQYF. CDR3 bases: TGTGCCTGGACCCTCGGACTAGTCGGTAGGGCAGATACGCAGTATTTT.

This chain joins TRBV6-6 and TRBJ2-6; D unresolved. V gave up 5 bases and J gave up 0 bases, with 8 bases separating them. The germline V gene has CDR1 MNHNY and CDR2 SVGAGI (reference sequence). The CDR3 length is 15 residues. DNA for the CDR3: TGTGCCAGCAGTCAACTAAACTCTGGGGCCAACGTCCTGACTTTC. Amino acid sequence: CASSQLNSGANVLTF.

The chain has TRBV7-2 and TRBJ1-5, with TRBD1 matching over 9 bases. Germline CDR1 SGHTA, CDR2 FQGNSA. This CDR3 comprises 15 residues. V shed 5 bases, J shed 7 bases, and the junction held 9 bases outside the gene matches. CDR3 sequence (DNA): TGTGCCAGCAGCCGGCTCCGGGACAGGGAACAGCCCCAGCATTTT. Translation: CASSRLRDREQPQHF. Full variable domain (rest looked up from reference TRBV7-2 and TRBJ1-5): GAGVSQSPSNKVTEKGKDVELRCDPISGHTALYWYRQSLGQGLEFLIYFQGNSAPDKSGLPSDRFSAERTGGSVSTLTIQRTQQEDSAVYLCASSRLRDREQPQHFGDGTRLSIL.

There are a few counts of this clone. The rearrangement joins TRBV7-9 to TRBJ2-1; 9 bases are a match to TRBD1. Per the germline V gene, CDR1 is SEHNR and CDR2 is FQNEAQ (reference sequence). The CDR3 length is 14 residues. V was clipped by 5 bases and J by 6 bases; unmatched bases: 5. In nucleotides, the CDR3 is TGTGCCAGCAGCGTCGGGACAGGGTTCAATGAGCAGTTCTTC. It codes for CASSVGTGFNEQFF.

This chain joins TRBV7-9 and TRBJ1-2, with 11 nucleotides matching TRBD1. Germline V gene data show CDR1 as SEHNR and CDR2 as FQNEAQ (reference sequence). After removal of 6 bases from V and 4 bases from J, the junction contained 7 bases not matched to a gene. This CDR3 spans 15 amino acids. The CDR3 reads CASSTGQGVSYGYTF. The CDR3 DNA follows: TGTGCCAGCAGTACGGGACAGGGGGTTAGCTATGGCTACACCTTC.

V and J are TRBV7-3 and TRBJ2-3, with 7 positions matching TRBD1. Losses at the gene ends were 4 bases for V and 7 bases for J; bases not matched to a gene: 5. CDR1 and CDR2 (germline): SGHTA, FQGTGA. This CDR3 is built from 13 residues. The CDR3 sequence: CASSSGTENTQYF. CDR3 sequence (DNA): TGTGCCAGCAGCTCCGGGACAGAAAATACGCAGTATTTT.

The count of this clone is one. The chain combines TRBV6-4 with TRBJ2-3; 13 bases match TRBD2. Germline assignment: CDR1 MRHNA and CDR2 SNTAGT. The CDR3 totals 17 residues. Trimming removed 0 bases from V and 8 bases from J; junction bases left unmatched: 8. The CDR3 nucleotides read TGTGCCAGCAGTGACTCGGGGACTAGCGGGGCCCCGAGTACGCAGTATTTT. It translates to CASSDSGTSGAPSTQYF.

This clone occurred a few times. The V gene is TRBV7-9, the J gene TRBJ2-7, with a tentative D call TRBD1 (5 bases). Trimming took 5 bases from V and 9 from J, leaving 23 bases between them. Germline CDR1 SEHNR, CDR2 FQNEAQ (reference sequence). The CDR3 extends over 15 amino acids. The CDR3 here is CASSPLVGQATRQYF. In DNA form, the CDR3 reads TGTGCCAGCAGCCCCCTGGTGGGGCAGGCTACCAGGCAGTACTTC.

The gene calls are TRBV7-2 and TRBJ2-5, with unresolved D. The CDR3 is 14 residues long. Germline CDR1 SGHTA, CDR2 FQGNSA. V lost 0 bases and J lost 3, with 8 bases in between. For the CDR3, the DNA is TGTGCCAGCAGCTTAGCGGGCCCTAAAGAGACCCAGTACTTC. Protein sequence: CASSLAGPKETQYF. Using reference TRBV7-2 and TRBJ2-5 for the parts outside the CDR3, the full variable domain is GAGVSQSPSNKVTEKGKDVELRCDPISGHTALYWYRQSLGQGLEFLIYFQGNSAPDKSGLPSDRFSAERTGGSVSTLTIQRTQQEDSAVYLCASSLAGPKETQYFGPGTRLLVL.

This clone was counted a few times. The J gene is TRBJ1-2, the V gene TRBV19; D is ambiguous. This CDR3 region has 13 residues. V lost 4 bases and J 5 bases, leaving 11 bases between the germline ends. Germline V gene data show CDR1 as LNHDA and CDR2 as SQIVND (reference sequence). CDR3 sequence reads: CASSTAQAYGYTF. CDR3 DNA: TGTGCCAGTAGTACGGCCCAGGCATATGGCTACACCTTC. The full variable domain, with the rest looked up from reference TRBV19 and TRBJ1-2, is DGGITQSPKYLFRKEGQNVTLSCEQNLNHDAMYWYRQDPGQGLRLIYYSQIVNDFQKGDIAEGYSVSREKKESFPLTVTSAQKNPTAFYLCASSTAQAYGYTFGSGTRLTVV.

The J gene is TRBJ1-1, the V gene TRBV30; D is uncertain. The CDR3 length is 12 residues. V lost 5 bases and J lost 1, with 8 bases in between. CDR1 is GTSNPN, CDR2 SVGIG, per germline (reference sequence). The CDR3 region has the DNA TGTGCCTGGGGCGGAGGGAACACTGAAGCTTTCTTT. Residues: CAWGGGNTEAFF.

The gene calls are TRBV7-9 and TRBJ2-7, with 7 bases lining up with TRBD2. CDR3 length: 16 amino acids. The V segment lost 3 bases and the J segment 9 bases; nucleotides outside the gene matches: 17. Germline CDR1 reads SEHNR; CDR2 reads FQNEAQ (reference sequence). The CDR3 loop is CASSLRLALTPPAQYF. The CDR3 region has the DNA TGTGCCAGCAGCTTGCGACTAGCCCTTACTCCGCCGGCGCAGTACTTC.

The rearrangement joins TRBV4-3 to TRBJ2-3, with D unresolved. V was trimmed by 1 base and J by 0 bases, leaving 20 bases between them. The CDR3 covers 19 residues. Germline V CDR1 and CDR2: LGHNA, YSLEER. The CDR3 region is CASSQAAASPPPSTDTQYF. The CDR3 DNA sequence: TGCGCCAGCAGCCAAGCCGCCGCGTCACCTCCTCCCAGCACAGATACGCAGTATTTT.

The chain has TRBV18 and TRBJ2-1; D not certain. The CDR3 totals 14 residues. V lost 0 bases, J lost 5 bases, and 8 bases lay in between. The V gene's germline CDR1 is KGHSH and CDR2 LQKENI. The CDR3 nucleotides are TGTGCCAGCTCACCACCCTCTATAGACAATGAGCAGTTCTTC. It is translated as CASSPPSIDNEQFF.

Worth noting for this clone: This sample includes further DNA sequences coding for the same CDR3. The V and J genes are TRBV4-3 and TRBJ2-7; 13 bases are shared with TRBD2. Per the germline V gene, CDR1 is LGHNA and CDR2 is YSLEER. The junction had 1 base not matched to a gene; V was cut back by 1 base and J by 7 bases. There are 14 residues in the CDR3. CDR3 in amino acids: CASSQGLAGGEQYF. The CDR3 DNA reads TGCGCCAGCAGCCAAGGACTAGCGGGAGGAGAGCAGTACTTC.

The chain joins TRBV25-1 to TRBJ2-7; D perhaps matches TRBD1 (6 bases). Germline CDR1 MGHDK, CDR2 SYGVNS. V dropped 2 bases and J dropped 4 bases, with 21 bases sitting between them. This CDR3 has 17 amino acids. Here the CDR3 DNA reads TGTGCCAGCAGTGAAAGGGGGAACAAATATTCCTCTTACGAGCAGTACTTC. This sequence encodes CASSERGNKYSSYEQYF.

The chain uses TRBV29-1 and TRBJ1-2; 8 nucleotides match TRBD1. In germline, CDR1 is SQVTM, CDR2 ANQGSEA. The CDR3 is 13 amino acids. V lost 6 bases and J lost 8; bases outside the gene matches: 11. CDR3 DNA sequence: TGCAGCGTCGTATCGACAGGGGTAGGAGGCTACACCTTC. This translates into CSVVSTGVGGYTF. The full variable domain, completed using reference TRBV29-1 and TRBJ1-2, is SAVISQKPSRDICQRGTSLTIQCQVDSQVTMMFWYRQQPGQSLTLIATANQGSEATYESGFVIDKFPISRPNLTFSTLTVSNMSPEDSSIYLCSVVSTGVGGYTFGSGTRLTVV.

The chain joins TRBV5-1 to TRBJ2-3; 7 bases are a match to TRBD1. The V gene's germline CDR1 is SGHRS and CDR2 YFSETQ. The CDR3 extends over 14 amino acids. The V gene end was trimmed by 4 bases and the J gene end by 2 bases; junction bases not matched to a gene: 4. The CDR3 here is CASSLGQNTDTQYF. CDR3 nucleotide sequence: TGCGCCAGCAGCCTGGGACAGAACACAGATACGCAGTATTTT.

The rearrangement joins TRBV30 to TRBJ2-3, with a possible D match to TRBD1 (6 bases). Germline V CDR1 and CDR2: GTSNPN, SVGIG (reference sequence). CDR3 length: 15 amino acids. Trimming shortened V by 4 bases and J by 1 base, and 15 bases separated the two germline ends. The CDR3 DNA reads TGTGCCTGGACCAAACAGGGAATTGGCACAGATACGCAGTATTTT. It translates to CAWTKQGIGTDTQYF.

The chain joins TRBV25-1 to TRBJ2-5; 13 bases map to TRBD2. This CDR3 spans 16 amino acids. CDR1 and CDR2 from the germline V gene are MGHDK and SYGVNS. The V gene end was trimmed by 6 bases and the J gene end by 7 bases; junction bases not matched to a gene: 11. The DNA for the CDR3 is TGTGCCAGCAGGGCCCCCCGGACTAGCGGGAGCAGGACCCAGTACTTC. Translated: CASRAPRTSGSRTQYF. Full variable domain (outside the CDR3, taken from reference TRBV25-1 and TRBJ2-5): EADIYQTPRYLVIGTGKKITLECSQTMGHDKMYWYQQDPGMELHLIHYSYGVNSTEKGDLSSESTVSRIRTEHFPLTLESARPSHTSQYLCASRAPRTSGSRTQYFGPGTRLLVL.

The genes are TRBV18 and TRBJ2-7; 9 positions agree with TRBD1. V lost 3 bases, J lost 5 bases, and 11 bases stayed unmatched. The CDR3 is made up of 16 amino acids. The germline V gene has CDR1 KGHSH and CDR2 LQKENI. The CDR3 region has the DNA TGTGCCAGCTCACCTGAGGGACAGGGTATTGGGAACGAGCAGTACTTC. Protein product: CASSPEGQGIGNEQYF.

V gene TRBV15 combines with J gene TRBJ2-7; D remains ambiguous. Deletions cut 0 bases from V and 7 bases from J, with 13 bases between. Germline V gene sequence: CDR1 LNHNV, CDR2 YYDKDF (reference sequence). The CDR3 totals 14 residues. This chain's CDR3 is CATSRDLAASEQYF. The CDR3 DNA follows: TGTGCCACCAGCAGAGATTTGGCGGCATCTGAGCAGTACTTC.

V is TRBV14 and J is TRBJ2-5; D remains ambiguous. V lost 1 base and J lost 1, with 10 bases in between. The CDR3 loop spans 15 amino acids. CDR1 and CDR2 (germline): SGHDN, FVKESK. CDR3 sequence reads: CASSQVWAIQETQYF. The CDR3 region has the DNA TGTGCCAGCAGCCAAGTTTGGGCCATCCAAGAGACCCAGTACTTC.

This clone has only one observation. This chain connects TRBV19 to TRBJ2-7; 9 bases agree with TRBD1. The CDR3 is 15 amino acids. CDR1 and CDR2 (germline): LNHDA, SQIVND (reference sequence). V gave up 1 base and J gave up 2 bases; unmatched junction bases: 3. CDR3 bases: TGTGCCAGTAGTATAGCCGGACAGGGGCCCTACGAGCAGTACTTC. Its translation: CASSIAGQGPYEQYF.

This chain connects TRBV9 to TRBJ2-3; 10 nucleotides agree with TRBD2. This CDR3 comprises 16 residues. The germline gives CDR1 SGDLS, CDR2 YYNGEE. The J segment lost 1 base and the V segment lost 0 bases, leaving 2 bases of the junction unmatched. The CDR3 nucleotides read TGTGCCAGCAGCGTAGCCCTAGCGGGGGGCACAGATACGCAGTATTTT. It specifies CASSVALAGGTDTQYF.

This chain connects TRBV7-3 to TRBJ2-3, with 10 bases lining up with TRBD2. The CDR3 runs 16 residues. Per germline, CDR1 SGHTA and CDR2 FQGTGA. V lost 3 bases and J lost 1; bases outside the gene matches: 4. CDR3 sequence: CASSFSGGAGTDTQYF. The CDR3 region has the DNA TGTGCCAGCAGCTTCAGCGGGGGGGCGGGCACAGATACGCAGTATTTT.

The J gene is TRBJ2-1, the V gene TRBV18; TRBD2 matches at 10 bases. V lost 0 bases, J lost 5 bases, and 4 bases stayed unmatched. Looked up from germline, CDR1 is KGHSH and CDR2 is LQKENI. The CDR3 is 16 residues long. As DNA, the CDR3 is TGTGCCAGCTCACCACCGTTCCTAGCGGGAGACAATGAGCAGTTCTTC. Its protein product is CASSPPFLAGDNEQFF.

This clone was recorded only once. The genes are TRBV11-3 and TRBJ2-5; TRBD2 matches at 11 bases. Germline V gene sequence: CDR1 SGHNT, CDR2 YENEEA. The CDR3 sequence is 15 residues long. V shed 5 bases, J shed 3 bases, and the junction held 5 bases outside the gene matches. DNA of the CDR3: TGTGCCAGCAGCCCCGGGACTAGCGGCAAAGAGACCCAGTACTTC. Protein product: CASSPGTSGKETQYF.

This chain connects TRBV6-5 to TRBJ1-1; unclear D gene. The CDR3 is 13 residues long. Deletions cut 5 bases from V and 0 bases from J, with 7 bases between. Germline CDR1 reads MNHEY; CDR2 reads SVGAGI. CDR3 sequence: CASSREMNTEAFF. The CDR3 DNA reads TGTGCCAGCAGTCGCGAAATGAACACTGAAGCTTTCTTT.